A single sample gave rise to the 21 T cell receptor beta chains below, sequenced in a study of blood T cell repertoires in COVID-19. Produced via immunoSEQ multiplex PCR; TCRdb's table is partial and in-frame only. The table records 200,000 to 250,000 clones, more than 75% of them present only once. What was sequenced was peripheral blood. These receptor sequences come from a woman aged 70-85 years with COVID-19, enrolled during active disease.

This chain links TRBV7-9 with TRBJ1-2; D is unclear. The CDR3 loop spans 14 amino acids. V was cut by 3 bases and J by 2 bases, with 10 bases left in between. The germline V gene has CDR1 SEHNR and CDR2 FQNEAQ (reference sequence). The CDR3 spells CASSFLPSNYGYTF. The CDR3 bases are TGTGCCAGCAGCTTCCTTCCGAGCAACTATGGCTACACCTTC.

The chain combines TRBV7-9 with TRBJ1-1; a possible D gene is TRBD1 (6 bases). Germline CDR1 and CDR2: SEHNR and FQNEAQ (reference sequence). V lost 6 bases to trimming and J lost 0 bases, with 20 bases between them. There are 17 residues in the CDR3. Here the CDR3 reads CASRRLLTGNMNTEAFF. The CDR3 DNA sequence: TGTGCCAGCAGGCGCCTATTAACAGGGAACATGAACACTGAAGCTTTCTTT.

The rearrangement joins TRBV11-2 to TRBJ1-3; 11 bases are shared with TRBD1. V lost 5 bases and J lost 2; bases outside the gene matches: 2. Germline V gene sequence: CDR1 SGHAT, CDR2 FQNNGV. This CDR3 has 15 residues. The CDR3 nucleotides are TGTGCCAGCAGCCCGGACAGGGGGCCTGGAAACACCATATATTTT. Protein: CASSPDRGPGNTIYF.

This clone was seen a few times. The V gene is TRBV3-1 (or the pseudogene TRBV3-2), the J gene TRBJ2-5, with D tentatively TRBD1 (6 bases). The CDR3 covers 14 residues. CDR1 LGHDT and CDR2 YNNKEL come from the germline V gene (reference sequence). Trimming cost V 4 bases and J 2 bases, with 11 bases left between them. CDR3 protein: CASSLLDSQETQYF. The DNA for the CDR3 is TGTGCCAGCAGCCTCCTGGACAGTCAAGAGACCCAGTACTTC.

This clone was detected a few times. The chain recombines TRBV28 with TRBJ1-2; TRBD1 agrees at 8 bases. The CDR3 runs 14 residues. V dropped 8 bases and J dropped 6; count of bases not matched to a gene: 11. Per germline, CDR1 MDHEN and CDR2 SYDVKM. The CDR3 coding sequence is TGTGCCAGCTACGGACAGGGCGGGATTAATGGCTACACCTTC. Its protein is CASYGQGGINGYTF.

This sequence joins TRBV28 and TRBJ2-1, with a tentative D call TRBD1 (5 bases). Germline V gives CDR1 MDHEN, CDR2 SYDVKM. Trimming pared 7 bases from V and 6 bases from J, leaving 25 bases between. The CDR3 spans 17 residues. CDR3: CASTPRGTVGVSNEQFF. CDR3 nucleotides: TGTGCCAGCACCCCTAGGGGAACAGTCGGAGTATCCAATGAGCAGTTCTTC.

This clone was counted only a few times. The rearrangement joins TRBV7-2 to TRBJ1-5; D ambiguous. Trimming left V 4 bases short and J 7 bases short, with 8 bases between. Germline V gene sequence: CDR1 SGHTA, CDR2 FQGNSA. This CDR3 is built from 12 residues. CDR3 loop: CASSSLGQPQHF. As DNA, the CDR3 is TGTGCCAGCAGCTCCCTGGGCCAGCCCCAGCATTTT.

The V gene is TRBV28, the J gene TRBJ1-1, with 7 nucleotides matching TRBD1. The germline V gene has CDR1 MDHEN and CDR2 SYDVKM. V shed 3 bases, J shed 5 bases, and the junction held 9 bases outside the gene matches. The CDR3 runs 15 residues. The CDR3 here is CASSFSQGVITEAFF. The CDR3 DNA reads TGTGCCAGCAGTTTCTCGCAGGGGGTGATTACTGAAGCTTTCTTT.

The chain carries TRBV9 and TRBJ2-3, with 8 bases matching TRBD2. The CDR3 length is 14 residues. The J segment lost 2 bases and the V segment lost 8 bases, leaving 7 bases of the junction unmatched. Germline V CDR1 and CDR2: SGDLS, YYNGEE. The CDR3 sequence: CASSLAAPTDTQYF. In DNA, the CDR3 is TGTGCCAGTTCACTAGCGGCACCCACAGATACGCAGTATTTT.

This chain links TRBV28 with TRBJ2-1, with 12 bases fitting TRBD2. The V and J ends lost 6 bases and 8 bases, in that order; junction bases with no gene match: 2. Germline V lookup: CDR1 MDHEN, CDR2 SYDVKM. This CDR3 spans 13 amino acids. This CDR3 is CASRLAGGHEQFF. DNA of the CDR3: TGTGCCAGCAGACTAGCGGGAGGCCATGAGCAGTTCTTC.

This clone has ten or more counts. The chain uses TRBV18 and TRBJ2-1; maybe TRBD1 (6 bases). V was shortened by 6 bases and J by 4 bases, with 13 bases between the two germline ends. Germline V gene lookup returns CDR1 KGHSH and CDR2 LQKENI. The CDR3 is made up of 14 amino acids. The CDR3 bases are TGTGCCAGCTCCCCTACTACAGGGTACAATGAGCAGTTCTTC. As protein: CASSPTTGYNEQFF. Complete variable domain (other parts from reference TRBV18 and TRBJ2-1): NAGVMQNPRHLVRRRGQEARLRCSPMKGHSHVYWYRQLPEEGLKFMVYLQKENIIDESGMPKERFSAEFPKEGPSILRIQQVVRGDSAAYFCASSPTTGYNEQFFGPGTRLTVL.

This sequence joins TRBV6-5 and TRBJ2-5; possible D gene TRBD1, 6 bases. CDR1 and CDR2 from the germline V gene are MNHEY and SVGAGI. V was shortened by 11 bases and J by 1 base, with 14 bases between the two germline ends. This CDR3 is 13 amino acids long. The CDR3 region is CAGGGQLQETQYF. The CDR3 nucleotides are TGTGCCGGCGGAGGACAGCTCCAAGAGACCCAGTACTTC.

This clone was seen more than once but under ten times. V usage is TRBV28 and J usage is TRBJ1-5; TRBD1 matches 8 bases. V gave up 7 bases and J gave up 5 bases; unmatched junction bases: 10. This CDR3 has 15 residues. CDR1 is MDHEN, CDR2 SYDVKM, per germline. CDR3 in amino acids: CASIDRGSTHQPQHF. The CDR3 nucleotides read TGTGCCAGCATCGACAGGGGTTCCACCCATCAGCCCCAGCATTTT.

V and J are TRBV7-2 and TRBJ1-1; D might be TRBD1 (6 bases). V dropped 5 bases and J dropped 1 base, with 11 bases sitting between them. Germline loops: CDR1 SGHTA, CDR2 FQGNSA. The CDR3 covers 14 residues. CDR3 coding DNA: TGTGCCAGCAGCCGGGGGGGCGGGAACACTGAAGCTTTCTTT. This codes for CASSRGGGNTEAFF.

The chain recombines TRBV7-9 with TRBJ1-5; 10 nucleotides agree with TRBD1. CDR3 size: 18 residues. The germline CDR1 and CDR2 sequences are SEHNR and FQNEAQ (reference sequence). V shed 0 bases and J 3 bases; nucleotides not matched to a gene: 8. The CDR3 DNA is TGTGCCAGCAGCTTAGCGCGTGGGGGGACAGGGGACAATCAGCCCCAGCATTTT. Amino acid sequence: CASSLARGGTGDNQPQHF.

This clone was found a few times. J is TRBJ2-2 and V is TRBV18; D might be TRBD2 (5 bases). CDR3 length equals 14 residues. V lost 4 bases, J lost 4 bases, and 10 bases lay in between. Germline CDR1 KGHSH, CDR2 LQKENI. The chain's CDR3 is CASSRESGTGELFF. In nucleotides, the CDR3 is TGTGCCAGCTCACGGGAGTCGGGCACCGGGGAGCTGTTTTTT.

The rearrangement uses TRBV28 and TRBJ2-7, with 7 bases lining up with TRBD1. Germline CDR1 MDHEN, CDR2 SYDVKM. The CDR3 has 14 residues. J lost 7 bases, V lost 0 bases, and 6 bases had no gene match. In nucleotides, the CDR3 is TGTGCCAGCAGTTTATGGGGACAGTTTGAAGAGCAGTACTTC. Translation: CASSLWGQFEEQYF.

The chain is built from TRBV5-1 and TRBJ2-7, with D possibly TRBD1 on 6 matching bases. The V gene's germline CDR1 is SGHRS and CDR2 YFSETQ. The CDR3 extends over 14 amino acids. With 7 bases removed from V and 2 bases from J, the gap between germline ends came to 16 bases. The CDR3 reads CASSIQGSAYEQYF. The CDR3 DNA follows: TGCGCCAGCTCCATACAGGGTTCTGCCTACGAGCAGTACTTC.

The rearrangement joins TRBV27 to TRBJ2-5; D gene ambiguous. Looked up from germline, CDR1 is MNHEY and CDR2 is SMNVEV (reference sequence). CDR3 size: 15 residues. V was clipped by 6 bases and J by 5 bases, with 19 bases between them. The CDR3 protein is CASRSSKERSETQYF. The CDR3 DNA sequence: TGTGCCAGCAGATCCTCGAAGGAGAGATCCGAGACCCAGTACTTC.

In its sample, this clone was seen a few times. This sequence joins TRBV5-1 and TRBJ2-5; the D is unclear. CDR1 is SGHRS, CDR2 YFSETQ, per germline. CDR3 length: 14 amino acids. Trimming stripped 0 bases from V and 2 bases from J, with 8 bases between. CDR3 nucleotides: TGCGCCAGCAGCTTGGAGTTGAGACAAGAGACCCAGTACTTC. Translating gives CASSLELRQETQYF.

This clone was recorded only once. The rearrangement links TRBV5-4 to TRBJ2-7; 8 nucleotides agree with TRBD2. Germline V gives CDR1 SGHNT, CDR2 YYREEE (reference sequence). The CDR3 runs 15 residues. With 0 bases clipped from V and 2 bases from J, the junction kept 4 bases outside the gene matches. Here the CDR3 DNA reads TGTGCCAGCAGCTTGGGGGGTAGCGGGGCCTACGAGCAGTACTTC. This codes for CASSLGGSGAYEQYF.